This TCR beta chain was identified in a study of long-term antiretroviral therapy in people with HIV (dated by TCRdb to between 2021 and 2023). Concerning the study at large: The earliest samples were collected approximately a decade before the 2015 WHO recommendation for immediate ART, a period when ART was typically delayed until CD4 counts fell. A retrospective serial study tested whether changes in peripheral blood TRB repertoire composition and diversity were associated with ART initiation and durable HIV suppression. Eleven of the 30 participants with HIV were female. The cohort contributed roughly 190 cryopreserved PBMC samples from about 31 adults with confirmed HIV infection, collected serially over a mean of approximately 6 years (range 1-12). No cross-contamination during QIAcube processing was shown when test extractions of a monoclonal T-cell line were performed alongside about 30 polyclonal samples. Beyond this particular receptor, the publication reports: Because cell numbers in pre-ART samples were limited, unsorted PBMC were profiled instead of sorted CD4+ and CD8+ T cells. No data were available on ART adherence, viral resistance or therapy changes, limiting inferences about post-ART repertoire changes. Since PBMC availability was limited, sequencing covered only the TCR beta chain, with no alpha chain pairing. Expanded TRB clones identified before ART initiation dominated the repertoire across all time points, though the dominance fluctuated and decreased in many PLHIV after ART. The samples span the years 2004 to 2017, and the ART regimens used may be less effective than current regimens. Starting ART was linked to a significant rise in TRB diversity, yet even after long-term ART the diversity remained significantly lower than in transplant donor controls. Compared with controls, HIV repertoires had narrower CDR3 length ranges, and the network structure pointed to an antigen-experienced repertoire that shifted only slightly toward naive after ART.

From the germline V gene (reference sequence), CDR1 is LNHDA and CDR2 is SQIVND. The CDR3 goes from the cysteine to the phenylalanine over 14 residues. The CDR3 DNA has 42 bases and is translated from base 1. The V end loses 3 bases and the J end loses 3 bases, and a stretch of 11 bases separates them. The immunoSEQ hsTCRB v3.0 assay was used at survey level resolution to sequence the TRB variable region. The targeted TRB sequencing depth was roughly 40,000-55,000 T-cell genomes per sample. Pooled TRB libraries were sequenced on an Illumina MiSeq with a v3 150-cycle kit. Concerning the study's data processing: Repertoire analysis was run in R within a reproducible Nextflow workflow that covered QC, data transformation and analysis. LymphoSeq2, an R package for exploring AIRR-Seq data, was used to implement custom analyses. After excluding a few samples that yielded fewer than 5000 total TRB sequences, approximately 180 HIV repertoires remained for analysis. Among the approximately 190 retained HIV repertoires, some 60 were collected before ART initiation and 129 were collected after ART initiation. Repertoires were downsampled to 5000 TRB nucleotide sequences, and summary statistics were averaged over 100 downsampling iterations. Only TRB sequences with CDR3 regions of at least seven amino acids were retained for analysis. Diversity was measured with a Shannon entropy-derived clonality score and the Gini coefficient. In the repertoire networks, any two of the top 5000 CDR3 amino acid sequences were connected whenever the two sequences differed by an edit distance of one. Antigen specificity groups and MHC restriction were predicted for TRB CDR3 amino acid sequences with GLIPH2. To flag known associations with CMV, EBV, HIV or tissue antigens, CDR3 amino acid sequences were compared against VDJdb and McPAS-TCR. Pre-ART, post-ART and control groups were compared with Wilcoxon signed-rank tests and Holm-Bonferroni correction. In TCRdb, the immuneACCESS table is reduced to in-frame sequences with V and J assigned. These tables do not hold every clone; where another copy was compared, an unresolved V gene accounts for under half, and the others remain unexplained. V and J calls and clone size are copied from that table; D and trimming were computed from the DNA. For this sample the table gives under 45,000 clones, of which 83% were detected only once. The ten biggest clones cover 6.2% of the sample.

To be included, a participant needed at least one PBMC sample from before ART initiation plus at least two post-ART samples. Treatment was received in the United States of America by all participants with HIV. Before DNA extraction, cryopreserved samples containing about 1-11 million PBMC were thawed and washed. At the time of the earliest PBMC sample, participants with HIV were aged between roughly 20 and 60 years. PBMC samples from each participant spanned 1-4 timepoints before ART initiation and 2-8 timepoints after ART initiation, with a median of 7 samples. Serial HIV viral load, CD4+ T-cell count, ART history and demographic data were obtained for every participant. A Qiagen kit on a QIAcube was used to extract genomic DNA from unsorted PBMC, with samples processed in batches of 12. Comment on this clone: The antigen it binds to is not known. The sample holds no much larger clone one base away, and base qualities are not on file.

Sequencing was performed on unsorted PBMCs, taken 1 year after starting antiretroviral therapy. The chain links TRBV19 with TRBJ1-1; no D gene is confidently identified. The clonotype comes from a man aged 18 to 30 with HIV. The CDR3 here reads CASSMGTAYTEAFF. In nucleotides, the sequence is TGTGCCAGTAGTATGGGTACAGCTTACACTGAAGCTTTCTTT. Supplemented by the reference TRBV19 and TRBJ1-1 proteins around the CDR3, the complete variable domain is DGGITQSPKYLFRKEGQNVTLSCEQNLNHDAMYWYRQDPGQGLRLIYYSQIVNDFQKGDIAEGYSVSREKKESFPLTVTSAQKNPTAFYLCASSMGTAYTEAFFGQGTRLTVV.